The clone carrying this TCR beta chain was detected only once. The antigen is undetermined. TCRdb keeps only in-frame clones here, not all; method: immunoSEQ multiplex PCR. The sample holds 55,000 to 75,000 clones, 80% to 95% seen once. Germline V gene lookup returns CDR1 MNHEY and CDR2 SVGAGI. The CDR3 contains 12 residues. V was clipped by 6 bases and J by 13 bases, with 19 bases between them. Anyone treated within the previous three months was excluded. This specimen comes from a study of resident and recirculating memory T cells in vitiligo. Study-level results: Sequences differed between biopsy sites and patients, suggesting private specificity.

Input material: blood. The chain employs TRBV6-5 and TRBJ2-7; a weak D match, TRBD2 (5 bases). The sequence was collected from a male donor with vitiligo. The CDR3 protein is CASRPTSGLSYF. CDR3 DNA: TGTGCCAGCAGACCCACGAGCGGTTTGAGTTACTTC.